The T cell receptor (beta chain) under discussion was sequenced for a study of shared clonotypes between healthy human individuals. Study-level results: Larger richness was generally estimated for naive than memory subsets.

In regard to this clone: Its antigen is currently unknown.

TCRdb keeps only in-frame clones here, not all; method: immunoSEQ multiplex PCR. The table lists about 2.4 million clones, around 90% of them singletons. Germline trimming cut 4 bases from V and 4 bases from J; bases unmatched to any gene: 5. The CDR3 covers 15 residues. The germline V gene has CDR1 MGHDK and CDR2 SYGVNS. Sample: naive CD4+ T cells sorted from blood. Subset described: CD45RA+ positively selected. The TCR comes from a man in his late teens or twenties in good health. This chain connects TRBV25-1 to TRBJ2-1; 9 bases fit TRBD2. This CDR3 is CASSGSGGRYNEQFF. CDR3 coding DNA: TGTGCCAGCAGTGGGAGCGGGGGGAGATACAATGAGCAGTTCTTC.